The 26 T cell receptor beta chains given below trace back to one sample, sequenced in a study of T cells after yellow fever vaccination. TCRdb passed the 5' RACE reads through MiXCR, listing each CDR3 protein once. The table lists fewer than 500,000 distinct CDR3 sequences, 18% of them singletons. The sequencing used PBMCs, collected before the yellow fever booster vaccination. The receptors were sampled from a man in his late teens or twenties who received the YFV17D yellow fever vaccine.

This clonotype was detected a few times. The chain joins TRBV12-3 or TRBV12-4 to TRBJ1-1; possible D gene TRBD1, 5 bases. The CDR3 runs 14 residues. V was pared by 8 bases and J by 4 bases, with 17 bases between. CDR3 bases: TGTGCCAGCCTTAATCCGGACGGGACCACTGAAGCTTTCTTT. It encodes CASLNPDGTTEAFF.

The rearrangement joins TRBV2 to TRBJ2-1, with no clear D. This CDR3 region has 11 residues. Germline-derived CDR1 and CDR2 are SNHLY and FYNNEI. V was pared by 8 bases and J by 7 bases, with 9 bases between. The CDR3 DNA follows: TGTGCCAGCGTTACTGTGAATGAGCAGTTCTTC. Translation: CASVTVNEQFF.

This clonotype showed up just a few times. CDR3: CASSLDGVAYEPQHF. CDR3 bases: TGTGCCAGCAGTCTGGATGGGGTGGCGTATGAGCCCCAGCATTTT. The rearrangement uses TRBV12-3 or TRBV12-4 and TRBJ1-5; D ambiguous. This CDR3 is built from 15 residues. Deletions cut 5 bases from V and 8 bases from J, with 19 bases between.

This clonotype was counted between two and nine times. CDR3 protein: CASSKRQGPSGNTIYF. The CDR3 DNA sequence: TGTGCCAGCAGCAAACGACAGGGCCCCTCTGGAAACACCATATATTTT. V usage is TRBV12-3 or TRBV12-4 and J usage is TRBJ1-3; 7 bases match TRBD1. This CDR3 spans 16 amino acids. V lost 6 bases and J lost 0; bases outside the gene matches: 8.

The chain links TRBV20-1 to TRBJ1-1, with D perhaps TRBD1 (5 bases). The germline V gene has CDR1 DFQATT and CDR2 SNEGSKA (reference sequence). With 5 bases removed from V and 0 bases from J, the gap between germline ends came to 16 bases. The CDR3 contains 15 residues. The CDR3 DNA reads as TGCAGTGCTTTGCGGGACGGCATTATGAACACTGAAGCTTTCTTT. Encoded protein: CSALRDGIMNTEAFF.

This clonotype came up a few times. The chain is built from TRBV5-1 and TRBJ2-1, with 16 bases fitting TRBD2. This CDR3 contains 18 residues. V trimming: 0 bases; J trimming: 6 bases; junction bases outside the gene matches: 6. Germline loops: CDR1 SGHRS, CDR2 YFSETQ. In DNA, the CDR3 is TGCGCCAGCAGCTTGGACCCCGGGACTAGCGGGGGGGCCAATGAGCAGTTCTTC. The encoded protein is CASSLDPGTSGGANEQFF.

This clonotype showed up just a few times. V and J are TRBV20-1 and TRBJ1-1; TRBD1 is a possible D gene (5 bases). This CDR3 is built from 14 residues. Germline CDR1 is DFQATT and CDR2 is SNEGSKA (reference sequence). The ends were cut back, 8 bases at V and 2 bases at J, with 18 bases in the middle. CDR3 DNA sequence: TGCAGTTCCCGTCTCGGGGCAGTTAACACTGAAGCTTTCTTT. As protein: CSSRLGAVNTEAFF.

The V gene is TRBV5-1, the J gene TRBJ1-2; D is ambiguous. The V gene lost 2 bases and the J gene lost 4 bases, with 9 bases spanning the gap. In germline, CDR1 is SGHRS, CDR2 YFSETQ. This CDR3 spans 13 amino acids. This CDR3 reads CASSFRGFYGYTF. For the CDR3, the DNA is TGCGCCAGCAGCTTCCGGGGATTCTATGGCTACACCTTC.

A few counts support this clonotype. The V gene is TRBV5-5, the J gene TRBJ2-3, with 9 bases fitting TRBD1. Germline values: CDR1 SGHKS, CDR2 YYEKEE (reference sequence). V dropped 4 bases and J dropped 5; count of bases not matched to a gene: 5. This CDR3 has 14 amino acids. Here the CDR3 DNA reads TGTGCCAGCAGCCGGGACAGGGCAATAGATACGCAGTATTTT. It translates to CASSRDRAIDTQYF.

The rearrangement uses TRBV27 and TRBJ2-2; D ambiguous. The V end was cut by 8 bases, the J end by 0 bases, with 10 bases between. Per the germline V gene, CDR1 is MNHEY and CDR2 is SMNVEV (reference sequence). The CDR3 is made up of 14 amino acids. The chain's CDR3 is CASSYGTNTGELFF. For the CDR3, the DNA is TGTGCCAGCTCGTACGGTACGAACACCGGGGAGCTGTTTTTT.

The chain employs TRBV7-2 and TRBJ1-2, with a possible D match to TRBD1 (6 bases). The CDR3 runs 15 residues. Germline V gene lookup returns CDR1 SGHTA and CDR2 FQGNSA. Trimming pared 1 base from V and 7 bases from J, leaving 16 bases between. The CDR3 here is CASSLVRVQGPGYTF. CDR3 nucleotides: TGTGCCAGCAGCTTAGTAAGGGTACAGGGCCCTGGCTACACCTTC.

The chain has TRBV27 and TRBJ1-5; D is uncertain. CDR3 length: 15 amino acids. The V end was cut by 5 bases, the J end by 4 bases, with 15 bases between. Germline CDR1 reads MNHEY; CDR2 reads SMNVEV (reference sequence). CDR3 region: CASSLLGRSNQPQHF. CDR3 in DNA: TGTGCCAGCAGTCTCCTCGGACGGTCTAATCAGCCCCAGCATTTT.

In its sample, this clonotype was seen a few times. The CDR3 region is CAGTIYRGGTDTQYF. For the CDR3, the DNA is TGTGCCGGGACAATCTACAGGGGCGGCACAGATACGCAGTATTTT. This chain connects TRBV2 to TRBJ2-3; TRBD1 matches 7 bases. The germline gives CDR1 SNHLY, CDR2 FYNNEI. CDR3 length equals 15 residues. J lost 1 base, V lost 11 bases, and 12 bases had no gene match.

This clonotype has just a few counts. The CDR3 sequence is CASSPGRGTSTDTQYF. The CDR3 DNA is TGTGCCAGCAGCCCGGGCAGGGGCACTAGCACAGATACGCAGTATTTT. The V call is TRBV7-3, the J call TRBJ2-3, with D maybe TRBD1 (6 bases). Germline V gives CDR1 SGHTA, CDR2 FQGTGA. V was trimmed by 5 bases and J by 0 bases, leaving 15 bases between them. The CDR3 is made up of 16 amino acids.

CDR3 sequence reads: CATSDPDRDGAFF. Written as DNA, the CDR3 is TGTGCCACCAGTGACCCCGACAGGGACGGAGCTTTCTTT. The gene calls are TRBV24-1 and TRBJ1-1, with 7 bases lining up with TRBD1. Trimming removed 4 bases from V and 10 bases from J; junction bases left unmatched: 8. Germline V CDR1 and CDR2: KGHDR, SFDVKD. The CDR3 consists of 13 residues.

V is TRBV20-1 and J is TRBJ1-2, with unresolved D. The V end lost 6 bases, the J end lost 4 bases, and 12 bases lay between the germline ends. Germline V lookup: CDR1 DFQATT, CDR2 SNEGSKA (reference sequence). The CDR3 spans 12 residues. Here the CDR3 reads CSANDGIYGYTF. The CDR3 nucleotides read TGCAGTGCCAACGACGGGATCTATGGCTACACCTTC.

The gene calls are TRBV29-1 and TRBJ2-5, with 11 bases fitting TRBD2. V lost 4 bases and J lost 4; bases outside the gene matches: 5. CDR1 is SQVTM, CDR2 ANQGSEA, per germline. The CDR3 runs to 14 residues. CDR3 coding DNA: TGCAGCGTTGCACCTCTAGCGGGGGGAGAGACCCAGTACTTC. This codes for CSVAPLAGGETQYF.

This clonotype was seen only a few times. The rearrangement uses TRBV10-3 and TRBJ2-1; TRBD2 matches 13 bases. Per germline, CDR1 ENHRY and CDR2 SYGVKD. The CDR3 consists of 17 residues. J was trimmed by 6 bases and V by 4 bases; bases with no gene match: 9. The CDR3 bases are TGTGCCATCAGTGGGACTAGCGGGGGCGGGAGGACCAATGAGCAGTTCTTC. Translation gives CAISGTSGGGRTNEQFF.

The chain links TRBV6-6 to TRBJ2-1, with D tentatively TRBD1 (6 bases). The CDR3 has 16 amino acids. Looked up from germline, CDR1 is MNHNY and CDR2 is SVGAGI (reference sequence). With 5 bases removed from V and 0 bases from J, the gap between germline ends came to 14 bases. The CDR3 coding sequence is TGTGCCAGCAGTCCATTAGGACAGAGCTCCTACAATGAGCAGTTCTTC. It encodes CASSPLGQSSYNEQFF.

This clonotype was seen only a few times. The chain carries TRBV4-1 and TRBJ2-1, with 8 bases fitting TRBD2. The CDR3 totals 15 residues. With V trimmed by 3 bases and J by 12 bases, 13 bases remained unmatched. Germline V gene data show CDR1 as MGHRA and CDR2 as YSYEKL. This CDR3 reads CASSQGLVRTMAQFF. Here the CDR3 DNA reads TGCGCCAGCAGCCAGGGACTAGTACGCACAATGGCGCAGTTCTTC.

This clonotype has only a few counts. V gene TRBV6-5 combines with J gene TRBJ2-5, with D hard to call. The CDR3 contains 15 residues. V shed 0 bases and J shed 7 bases, with 15 bases lying between them. Per germline, CDR1 MNHEY and CDR2 SVGAGI. The CDR3 region is CASSYSDRKPATQYF. CDR3 DNA: TGTGCCAGCAGTTACTCCGACCGAAAACCTGCGACCCAGTACTTC.

This clonotype was seen at least ten times. The rearrangement links TRBV10-3 to TRBJ2-5; TRBD2 agrees at 8 bases. Losses at the gene ends were 0 bases for V and 8 bases for J; bases not matched to a gene: 8. Germline lookup yields CDR1 ENHRY and CDR2 SYGVKD. The CDR3 loop spans 15 amino acids. The CDR3 coding sequence is TGTGCCATCAGTGAGTCGACACTTAGCGGGAATACCCAGTACTTC. Translation: CAISESTLSGNTQYF.

This clonotype has at least ten counts. The chain links TRBV5-6 to TRBJ2-5; D is undetermined. V was shortened by 4 bases and J by 5 bases, with 15 bases between the two germline ends. CDR1 and CDR2 (germline): SGHDT, YYEEEE. This CDR3 is 14 amino acids long. The CDR3 sequence is CASSPPGVRETQYF. In DNA form, the CDR3 reads TGTGCCAGCAGCCCCCCAGGTGTCCGGGAGACCCAGTACTTC.

This clonotype was seen only a few times. CDR3 sequence (DNA): TGCGCCAGCAGCTCGAGACCTTATTCGGGGGGCGAGACCCAGTACTTC. Amino acids: CASSSRPYSGGETQYF. The J gene is TRBJ2-5, the V gene TRBV5-1, with D tentatively TRBD2 (7 bases). This CDR3 spans 16 amino acids. With 3 bases removed from V and 5 bases from J, the gap between germline ends came to 20 bases. Per germline, CDR1 SGHRS and CDR2 YFSETQ.

There are many counts of this clonotype. J is TRBJ2-3 and V is TRBV20-1; either TRBD1 or TRBD2 may fit D (6 bases each). The germline CDR1 and CDR2 sequences are DFQATT and SNEGSKA (reference sequence). The V end was cut by 0 bases, the J end by 6 bases, with 16 bases between. The CDR3 totals 15 residues. This chain's CDR3 is CSARDLGGPGDTQYF. The CDR3 bases are TGCAGTGCTAGAGATCTTGGGGGGCCCGGCGATACGCAGTATTTT.

This clonotype showed up just a few times. The J gene is TRBJ2-1, the V gene TRBV11-2; 11 bases line up with TRBD1. Germline-derived CDR1 and CDR2 are SGHAT and FQNNGV. The CDR3 spans 16 residues. With 2 bases clipped from V and 9 bases from J, the junction kept 9 bases outside the gene matches. The CDR3 region is CASSLRLDRGLSEQFF. DNA for the CDR3: TGTGCCAGCAGCTTAAGGTTGGACAGGGGGCTTAGTGAGCAGTTCTTC.